What follows are 8 T cell receptor beta chains derived from one specimen sequenced in a study of cytomegalovirus exposure and HLA in healthy donors. The PCR used 60 Vbeta and 13 Jbeta primers. The table came from immunoSEQ multiplex PCR; TCRdb's copy has only in-frame clones and leaves some out. The data contain 75,000 to 100,000 clones, 81% of them singletons. Sequencing was performed on PBMCs. The receptor set was obtained from a man aged 40-49 years in good health and CMV-seropositive.

The V call is TRBV30, the J call TRBJ2-5; D not certain. The DNA matches TRBJ2-7 better at its end, which makes the J call doubtful. CDR3 length: 12 residues. Germline V gene sequence: CDR1 GTSNPN, CDR2 SVGIG (reference sequence). In nucleotides, the CDR3 is TGTGCCTGGAACCCGTCATCCTACGAGCAGTACTTC. It codes for CAWNPSSYEQYF.

This rearrangement joins TRBV21-1 to TRBJ2-7; the table names TRBD1, a call not compared with the DNA. TRBV21-1 is recorded as a pseudogene. The CDR3 loop spans 15 amino acids. The CDR3 loop reads CASREQTERFYEQYF. The CDR3 DNA follows: TGTGCCAGCCGAGAACAGACCGAGAGATTTTACGAGCAGTACTTC.

As regards this clone: The CDR3 does not close with the conserved phenylalanine or tryptophan, likely indicating a read error. J is TRBJ2-7 and V is TRBV18, with 8 bases fitting TRBD1. The J segment lost 4 bases and the V segment lost 6 bases, leaving 8 bases of the junction unmatched. Germline CDR1 reads KGHSH; CDR2 reads LQKENI. The CDR3 sequence is 14 residues long. The CDR3 loop reads CASSLGQGTYEQYL. Here the CDR3 DNA reads TGTGCCAGCTCCCTAGGACAGGGTACTTACGAGCAGTACCTC.

This clone appeared a few times. The genes are TRBV18 and TRBJ2-2; TRBD2 matches at 8 bases. Trimming took 0 bases from V and 0 from J; bases not matched to a gene: 0. The germline CDR1 and CDR2 sequences are KGHSH and LQKENI. The CDR3 spans 16 residues. CDR3 nucleotide sequence: TGTGCCAGCTCACCACCAGCGGGGGCGAACACCGGGGAGCTGTTTTTT. Residues: CASSPPAGANTGELFF.

This clone was seen a few times. The chain has TRBV5-4 and TRBJ2-7, with a tentative D call TRBD2 (6 bases). Germline V gives CDR1 SGHNT, CDR2 YYREEE (reference sequence). V shed 4 bases and J shed 4 bases, with 12 bases lying between them. The CDR3 length is 13 residues. The CDR3 DNA follows: TGTGCCAGCAGCCCTAGTGGGGGGTACGAGCAGTACTTC. Amino acids: CASSPSGGYEQYF.

The chain recombines TRBV19 with TRBJ2-1; the match to TRBD2 covers 13 bases. Germline CDR1 and CDR2: LNHDA and SQIVND (reference sequence). V was pared by 5 bases and J by 3 bases, with 13 bases of the junction left unmatched. CDR3 length equals 19 residues. The CDR3 spells CASSSPFGLAGDLYNEQFF. The CDR3 DNA follows: TGTGCCAGTAGTTCTCCTTTTGGACTAGCGGGGGACCTCTACAATGAGCAGTTCTTC.

The genes are TRBV2 and TRBJ1-3; the D gene is possibly TRBD1 (6 bases). Trimming took 6 bases from V and 2 from J, leaving 14 bases between them. CDR1 is SNHLY and CDR2 is FYNNEI in the germline V gene. CDR3 length: 15 amino acids. The CDR3 DNA is TGTGCCAGCAGAGATACAGGGATCGCTGGAAACACCATATATTTT. It is translated as CASRDTGIAGNTIYF.

The chain recombines TRBV5-1 with TRBJ2-5; 8 bases line up with TRBD1. The V segment lost 4 bases and the J segment 0 bases; nucleotides outside the gene matches: 8. From germline, CDR1 is SGHRS and CDR2 YFSETQ. The CDR3 spans 16 residues. The CDR3 DNA reads TGCGCCAGCAGCCGCGCGGACAGGGAATACCAAGAGACCCAGTACTTC. This encodes CASSRADREYQETQYF.